One sample yielded the 7 T cell receptor beta chains listed below, sequenced in a study of blood T cell repertoires in COVID-19. Using immunoSEQ multiplex PCR, the repertoire was profiled, and TCRdb retains in-frame clones only, with some absent. Of about 200,000 clones listed, 89% were seen once; the top ten hold 6.5%. Sequencing was carried out using peripheral blood. Receptor source: a man aged 55 to 70 who had recovered from COVID-19.

The chain links TRBV6-5 to TRBJ1-1; the match to TRBD1 covers 9 bases. Germline CDR1 reads MNHEY; CDR2 reads SVGAGI. CDR3 size: 14 residues. Unmatched junction bases numbered 6, after V lost 4 bases and J lost 6 bases. The CDR3 nucleotides read TGTGCCAGCAGTTTTCCGGGACAGGGATCTGAAGCTTTCTTT. It codes for CASSFPGQGSEAFF.

This clone was seen a single time. The gene calls are TRBV7-3 and TRBJ2-2; 8 bases agree with TRBD1. The J segment lost 1 base and the V segment lost 5 bases, leaving 3 bases of the junction unmatched. This CDR3 is 15 amino acids long. The germline gives CDR1 SGHTA, CDR2 FQGTGA. CDR3: CASSRDRGNTGELFF. The CDR3 nucleotides are TGTGCCAGCAGCCGAGACAGGGGGAACACCGGGGAGCTGTTTTTT.

The chain combines TRBV3-1 (or the pseudogene TRBV3-2) with TRBJ1-1; TRBD1 agrees at 7 bases. The germline CDR1 and CDR2 sequences are LGHDT and YNNKEL (reference sequence). The V and J ends lost 7 bases and 0 bases, in that order; junction bases with no gene match: 5. This CDR3 is 14 amino acids long. CDR3 region: CASNLGTVNTEAFF. CDR3 DNA: TGTGCCAGCAACCTGGGGACAGTGAACACTGAAGCTTTCTTT.

The J gene is TRBJ1-2, the V gene TRBV6-2 or TRBV6-3; D is unclear. V was cut by 6 bases and J by 4 bases, with 12 bases left in between. In germline, CDR1 is MNHEY, CDR2 SVGEGT. The CDR3 contains 13 residues. The CDR3 nucleotides read TGTGCCAGCAGCCCGTCGGCGGTCTATGGCTACACCTTC. It specifies CASSPSAVYGYTF.

The rearrangement uses TRBV5-1 and TRBJ2-1; the D gene is possibly TRBD1 (5 bases). Trimming took 5 bases from V and 4 from J, leaving 16 bases between them. This CDR3 contains 15 residues. Germline CDR1 SGHRS, CDR2 YFSETQ. CDR3 sequence reads: CASSLAGYAYNEQFF. CDR3 in DNA: TGCGCCAGCAGTCTTGCAGGGTACGCGTACAATGAGCAGTTCTTC.

The rearrangement joins TRBV3-1 (or the pseudogene TRBV3-2) to TRBJ2-5, with 9 bases that match TRBD2. In germline, CDR1 is LGHDT, CDR2 YNNKEL (reference sequence). This CDR3 has 16 residues. V gave up 3 bases and J gave up 1 base; unmatched junction bases: 6. CDR3 nucleotides: TGTGCCAGCAGCCAGGGGGCAGCGGGGGGCCAAGAGACCCAGTACTTC. Protein sequence: CASSQGAAGGQETQYF.

This clone was picked up one time. The chain is built from TRBV7-2 and TRBJ2-3, with a possible D match to TRBD1 (5 bases). Trimming removed 1 base from V and 1 base from J, with 9 bases in between. Germline V gives CDR1 SGHTA, CDR2 FQGNSA. The CDR3 runs to 15 residues. CDR3 nucleotides: TGTGCCAGCAGCTTAGAAACAGGCCGCACAGATACGCAGTATTTT. As protein: CASSLETGRTDTQYF. Filled out from reference TRBV7-2 and TRBJ2-3, the complete variable domain reads GAGVSQSPSNKVTEKGKDVELRCDPISGHTALYWYRQSLGQGLEFLIYFQGNSAPDKSGLPSDRFSAERTGGSVSTLTIQRTQQEDSAVYLCASSLETGRTDTQYFGPGTRLTVL.